A single sample gave rise to the 7 T cell receptor beta chains below, sequenced in a study of tissue T cells after allogeneic stem cell transplantation. Time point denoted: mouse harvest day 7 after allogeneic transplant. Tail vein injection delivered 10^7 T-cell-depleted bone marrow cells and 10^6 splenic CD5+ T cells. Repertoires were generated with immunoSEQ multiplex PCR, while TCRdb's copy carries only in-frame clones and drops some. The data contain around 4,500 clones, approximately 60% of them seen just once; the ten biggest clones take up around 31%. The sample consisted of spleen. These receptors were obtained from a female BALB/c mouse given C57BL/6 T cells with graft-versus-host disease after an allogeneic hematopoietic cell transplant.

Notes on this clone: Genes and germline come from the mouse. The read halts 1 residue ahead of the CDR3 end, with the missing end drawn from the germline J gene. This chain uses TRBV14 with TRBJ2-4, with D maybe TRBD1 (6 bases). V shed 1 base and J shed 4 bases, with 7 bases lying between them. In germline, CDR1 is SGHDT, CDR2 FRDEAV. The CDR3 length is 13 residues. The DNA read from the CDR3 is TGTGCCAGCAGTTTCGGGACAAAAAACACCTTGTAC. Translated, it gives CASSFGTKNTLY. From start to end, the CDR3 is CASSFGTKNTLYF.

With regard to this clone: Gene names are the mouse ones. The read finishes 1 residue shy of the CDR3 end, and the germline J gene is used to complete it. J is TRBJ1-4 and V is TRBV2; perhaps TRBD1 as D (6 bases). Per the germline V gene, CDR1 is LGHNA and CDR2 is YSYQKL. Trimming took 0 bases from V and 3 from J, leaving 11 bases between them. The CDR3 is 16 amino acids. The CDR3 sequence is CASSQERGVPNERLFF. The CDR3 bases that were read are TGTGCCAGCAGCCAAGAGAGGGGGGTGCCCAACGAAAGATTATTT. Full variable domain (missing parts from reference TRBV2 and TRBJ1-4): DPKIIQKPKYLVAVTGSEKILICEQYLGHNAMYWYRQSAKKPLEFMFSYSYQKLMDNQTASSRFQPQSSKKNHLDLQITALKPDDSATYFCASSQERGVPNERLFFGHGTKLSVL.

A note on this clone: The listed genes are named as in mouse. The read comes to an end 1 residue before the CDR3 does, leaving the germline J gene to fill in the end. V usage is TRBV12-2 and J usage is TRBJ2-2; 11 positions match TRBD2. CDR1 is SGHLS, CDR2 HYDKME, per germline. The CDR3 is made up of 16 amino acids. J gave up 2 bases and V 2 bases, and 3 bases lay outside the gene matches. The sequenced CDR3 bases are TGTGCCAGCTCTCCCCGACTGGGGGGGAACACCGGGCAGCTCTAC. Protein sequence: CASSPRLGGNTGQLY. The complete CDR3 protein is CASSPRLGGNTGQLYF.

This clone was seen just once. The genes and germline here are from mouse. Read sequence stops 1 residue before the CDR3 end, and the germline J gene provides the missing end. The V call is TRBV26, the J call TRBJ1-1, with 7 nucleotides matching TRBD1. Germline V gene sequence: CDR1 KGHPV, CDR2 FQNQEV (reference sequence). J was trimmed by 4 bases and V by 2 bases; bases with no gene match: 7. This CDR3 comprises 15 residues. CDR3 protein: CASSLEGGSGTEVFF. The sequenced CDR3 bases are TGTGCCAGCAGTCTGGAAGGGGGCTCTGGCACAGAAGTCTTC.

A few counts support this clone. The genes and germline here are from mouse. CDR3 protein: CASSPRDWGGDEQYF. The CDR3 DNA, read in part, is TGTGCCAGCTCTCCACGGGACTGGGGGGGCGATGAACAGTAC. The chain has TRBV12-1 and TRBJ2-7, with 14 bases fitting TRBD2. The read terminates 1 residue ahead of where the CDR3 ends, so the germline J gene completes it. Germline assignment: CDR1 SGHSN and CDR2 HYEKVE. J lost 5 bases, V lost 2 bases, and 4 bases had no gene match. This CDR3 has 15 residues.

This clone occurred a few times. Germline and genes here are mouse. The read ends 1 residue early relative to the CDR3; the germline J gene fills the gap. The J gene is TRBJ2-7, the V gene TRBV13-2; 10 bases line up with TRBD1. V dropped 3 bases and J dropped 3; count of bases not matched to a gene: 0. In germline, CDR1 is NNHNN, CDR2 SYGAGS (reference sequence). The CDR3 is 13 amino acids. CDR3 DNA, as far as it was read: TGTGCCAGCGGTGGGACAGGGGGCTATGAACAGTAC. This sequence encodes CASGGTGGYEQY. The whole CDR3 protein is CASGGTGGYEQYF.

About this clone itself: Mouse names are used for the genes. The missing CDR3 end, 1 residue past where the read stops, is filled in from the germline J gene. The gene calls are TRBV16 and TRBJ2-5, with D tentatively TRBD2 (7 bases). The germline gives CDR1 SGHSA, CDR2 FRNQAP. Trimming cost V 0 bases and J 6 bases, with 10 bases left between them. The CDR3 loop spans 14 amino acids. Incomplete CDR3 DNA: TGTGCAAGCAGCTTAGATGGGGGGCGCGACACCCAGTAC. The encoded protein is CASSLDGGRDTQY. The complete CDR3 sequence is CASSLDGGRDTQYF.